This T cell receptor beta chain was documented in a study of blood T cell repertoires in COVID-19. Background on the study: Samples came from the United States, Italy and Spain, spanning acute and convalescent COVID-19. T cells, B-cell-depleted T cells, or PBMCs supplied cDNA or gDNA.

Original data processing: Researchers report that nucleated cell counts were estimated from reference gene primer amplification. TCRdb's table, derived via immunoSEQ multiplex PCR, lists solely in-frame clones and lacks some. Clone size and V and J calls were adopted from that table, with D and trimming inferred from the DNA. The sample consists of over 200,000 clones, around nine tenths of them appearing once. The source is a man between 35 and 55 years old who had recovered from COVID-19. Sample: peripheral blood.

The CDR3 here is CASSLLLPGTVDYEQYF. The CDR3 nucleotides read TGCGCCAGCAGCCTCCTATTACCTGGGACAGTAGACTACGAGCAGTACTTC. The chain links TRBV5-1 to TRBJ2-7, with TRBD1 identical over 7 bases. The V gene end was trimmed by 4 bases and the J gene end by 3 bases; junction bases not matched to a gene: 16. Germline CDR1 and CDR2: SGHRS and YFSETQ. This CDR3 has 17 amino acids.